The next 25 T cell receptor beta chains were all read from a single sample in a study of blood T cell repertoires in COVID-19 (dated by TCRdb to 2020 to 2022). Receptor amplification or capture employed the immunoSEQ multiplex PCR assay. This is the immuneACCESS table as TCRdb keeps it, with only in-frame sequences that have V and J called. A part of the clones is gone; compared with another copy, unresolved V genes explain less than half, and the rest is unexplained. Counted in this sample were 100,000 to 150,000 clones; around nine tenths of them appeared once. The top ten clones comprise over 10% of the sample. Sequencing was done on a sample of peripheral blood. These TCRs come from a woman in her 70s with COVID-19, enrolled during active disease.

V gene TRBV7-8 combines with J gene TRBJ2-2, with 9 bases that match TRBD1. The germline V gene has CDR1 SGHVS and CDR2 FQNEAQ. The V and J ends lost 6 bases and 6 bases, in that order; junction bases with no gene match: 5. This CDR3 comprises 14 residues. The CDR3 here is CASRRTGGPGELFF. CDR3 nucleotide sequence: TGTGCCAGCAGACGAACAGGGGGCCCCGGGGAGCTGTTTTTT.

V usage is TRBV7-6 and J usage is TRBJ2-2; no definite D call. V was pared by 5 bases and J by 4 bases, with 5 bases between. CDR1 SGHVS and CDR2 FNYEAQ come from the germline V gene. The CDR3 extends over 12 amino acids. CDR3 loop: CASSPGTGELFF. The CDR3 bases are TGTGCCAGCAGCCCAGGCACCGGGGAGCTGTTTTTT.

This clone has a handful of counts. The gene calls are TRBV3-1 (or the pseudogene TRBV3-2) and TRBJ1-3; no firm D call. This CDR3 comprises 14 residues. Looked up from germline, CDR1 is LGHDT and CDR2 is YNNKEL (reference sequence). V was cut by 3 bases and J by 0 bases, with 6 bases left in between. The CDR3 DNA reads TGTGCCAGCAGCCAGCGGGGCTCTGGAAACACCATATATTTT. Translation: CASSQRGSGNTIYF.

In this sample, this clone turned up a few times. The chain links TRBV27 to TRBJ1-2; a weak D match, TRBD1 (6 bases). This CDR3 has 14 residues. Germline assignment: CDR1 MNHEY and CDR2 SMNVEV (reference sequence). Between the trimmed V and J ends, which lost 0 bases and 4 bases, there was a span of 9 bases. This CDR3 is CASSLSIGGYGYTF. CDR3 in DNA: TGTGCCAGCAGTTTATCGATAGGGGGCTATGGCTACACCTTC.

As DNA, the CDR3 is TGTGCCAGCAGTTTGGGGGGTACCTCTGGAAACACCATATATTTT. Protein: CASSLGGTSGNTIYF. The chain employs TRBV9 and TRBJ1-3; D is perhaps TRBD1 (5 bases). CDR1 and CDR2 from the germline V gene are SGDLS and YYNGEE. The CDR3 is 15 amino acids. V lost 5 bases to trimming and J lost 0 bases, with 12 bases between them.

The chain couples TRBV7-2 to TRBJ1-5; D is ambiguous. The V end lost 4 bases, the J end lost 6 bases, and 10 bases lay between the germline ends. Germline CDR1 reads SGHTA; CDR2 reads FQGNSA. This CDR3 spans 13 amino acids. CDR3 DNA sequence: TGTGCCAGCAGCTCCCGGGCGGGTCAGCCCCAGCATTTT. It encodes CASSSRAGQPQHF.

This chain uses TRBV4-1 with TRBJ1-2, with 11 bases matching TRBD1. Germline-derived CDR1 and CDR2 are MGHRA and YSYEKL. This CDR3 has 16 residues. With V trimmed by 2 bases and J by 8 bases, 10 bases remained unmatched. The CDR3 is CASSQLGQGAGGGYTF. CDR3 DNA sequence: TGCGCCAGCAGCCAACTTGGACAGGGGGCGGGGGGAGGCTACACCTTC.

The J gene is TRBJ2-7, the V gene TRBV3-1 (or the pseudogene TRBV3-2); 7 nucleotides match TRBD2. Germline V gene lookup returns CDR1 LGHDT and CDR2 YNNKEL (reference sequence). V gave up 2 bases and J gave up 5 bases; unmatched junction bases: 6. This CDR3 is built from 14 residues. The CDR3: CASSQRGRGNEQYF. The DNA for the CDR3 is TGTGCCAGCAGCCAAAGAGGGAGGGGAAACGAGCAGTACTTC.

This chain links TRBV4-1 with TRBJ2-7, with 9 bases matching TRBD2. V was pared by 4 bases and J by 2 bases, with 3 bases of the junction left unmatched. This CDR3 contains 14 residues. Germline CDR1 reads MGHRA; CDR2 reads YSYEKL. The CDR3 DNA reads TGCGCCAGCAGCCCGCTAGCGGGGCCCTACGAGCAGTACTTC. Residues: CASSPLAGPYEQYF.

The chain combines TRBV3-1 (or the pseudogene TRBV3-2) with TRBJ1-2, with TRBD1 as a possible D gene (5 bases). V lost 4 bases, J lost 8 bases, and 14 bases lay in between. This CDR3 has 13 residues. Germline V gene sequence: CDR1 LGHDT, CDR2 YNNKEL (reference sequence). The CDR3 is CASSRQSPMGYTF. The CDR3 region has the DNA TGTGCCAGCAGCCGACAGTCCCCTATGGGCTACACCTTC.

This clone was recorded once. The chain recombines TRBV6-5 with TRBJ2-7; the D is unclear. Trimming pared 7 bases from V and 13 bases from J, leaving 23 bases between. This CDR3 has 13 amino acids. Germline V gene lookup returns CDR1 MNHEY and CDR2 SVGAGI. Here the CDR3 DNA reads TGTGCCAGCACCAAGGAGCCTTCTCGACCCCTTTACTTC. It yields the protein CASTKEPSRPLYF.

V is TRBV2 and J is TRBJ1-2; D is unresolved. Germline CDR1 SNHLY, CDR2 FYNNEI. This CDR3 contains 13 residues. V gave up 4 bases and J gave up 2 bases, with 8 bases separating them. CDR3 amino acids: CASSAVNNYGYTF. The CDR3 DNA reads TGTGCCAGCAGTGCGGTGAACAACTATGGCTACACCTTC.

The rearrangement uses TRBV19 and TRBJ1-2, with 7 positions matching TRBD1. V dropped 7 bases and J dropped 8; count of bases not matched to a gene: 16. Germline CDR1 and CDR2: LNHDA and SQIVND (reference sequence). The CDR3 is 15 residues long. CDR3 residues: CASKERGPGGRGYTF. The CDR3 DNA sequence: TGTGCCAGTAAAGAGAGGGGGCCGGGTGGCCGAGGCTACACCTTC.

The chain recombines TRBV2 with TRBJ2-3, with 9 bases lining up with TRBD1. CDR1 and CDR2 from the germline V gene are SNHLY and FYNNEI. V lost 6 bases and J lost 6; bases outside the gene matches: 10. The CDR3 runs to 15 residues. The CDR3 loop reads CASSGQGPPGDTQYF. CDR3 bases: TGTGCCAGCAGCGGACAGGGGCCTCCGGGGGATACGCAGTATTTT. The full variable domain, completed using reference TRBV2 and TRBJ2-3, is EPEVTQTPSHQVTQMGQEVILRCVPISNHLYFYWYRQILGQKVEFLVSFYNNEISEKSEIFDDQFSVERPDGSNFTLKIRSTKLEDSAMYFCASSGQGPPGDTQYFGPGTRLTVL.

The chain couples TRBV2 to TRBJ1-2, with D maybe TRBD1 (6 bases). V shed 3 bases and J shed 0 bases, with 11 bases lying between them. The CDR3 has 15 amino acids. CDR1 SNHLY and CDR2 FYNNEI come from the germline V gene. In DNA, the CDR3 is TGTGCCAGCAGTGATAGGGACACCACTAACTATGGCTACACCTTC. Its translation is CASSDRDTTNYGYTF. Complete variable domain (other parts from reference TRBV2 and TRBJ1-2): EPEVTQTPSHQVTQMGQEVILRCVPISNHLYFYWYRQILGQKVEFLVSFYNNEISEKSEIFDDQFSVERPDGSNFTLKIRSTKLEDSAMYFCASSDRDTTNYGYTFGSGTRLTVV.

The rearrangement links TRBV11-2 to TRBJ2-3, with 7 bases identical to TRBD1. There are 16 residues in the CDR3. The V gene's germline CDR1 is SGHAT and CDR2 FQNNGV. V lost 5 bases, J lost 3 bases, and 11 bases stayed unmatched. The CDR3 DNA reads TGTGCCAGCAGCCCTTTGGGACAGCTAGCTACAGATACGCAGTATTTT. Amino acid sequence: CASSPLGQLATDTQYF.

The V gene is TRBV3-1 (or the pseudogene TRBV3-2), the J gene TRBJ1-6; D is ambiguous. The CDR3 extends over 14 amino acids. From germline, CDR1 is LGHDT and CDR2 YNNKEL (reference sequence). Between the trimmed V and J ends, which lost 4 bases and 8 bases, there was a span of 12 bases. This CDR3 is CASSPYRGHSPLHF. CDR3 DNA sequence: TGTGCCAGCAGCCCTTACCGGGGTCATTCACCCCTCCACTTT.

The V gene is TRBV2, the J gene TRBJ2-3; 7 nucleotides agree with TRBD2. J was trimmed by 2 bases and V by 8 bases; bases with no gene match: 13. The CDR3 contains 16 residues. Germline V lookup: CDR1 SNHLY, CDR2 FYNNEI. The chain's CDR3 is CASRLGVGLNTDTQYF. DNA of the CDR3: TGTGCCAGCCGCCTGGGGGTGGGACTAAACACAGATACGCAGTATTTT. The full variable domain, with the rest looked up from reference TRBV2 and TRBJ2-3, is EPEVTQTPSHQVTQMGQEVILRCVPISNHLYFYWYRQILGQKVEFLVSFYNNEISEKSEIFDDQFSVERPDGSNFTLKIRSTKLEDSAMYFCASRLGVGLNTDTQYFGPGTRLTVL.

The chain recombines TRBV7-8 with TRBJ1-5; D unresolved. This CDR3 region has 17 residues. Germline CDR1 is SGHVS and CDR2 is FQNEAQ. The ends were cut back, 1 base at V and 8 bases at J, with 21 bases in the middle. The CDR3 bases are TGTGCCAGCAGCTTAGTGGGCGGCAGGCACGAGGAGGAGCCCCAGCATTTT. Its protein is CASSLVGGRHEEEPQHF.

V gene TRBV19 combines with J gene TRBJ1-5; 7 bases map to TRBD1. The germline CDR1 and CDR2 sequences are LNHDA and SQIVND (reference sequence). CDR3 length: 18 amino acids. Trimming removed 3 bases from V and 2 bases from J; junction bases left unmatched: 13. The CDR3, as DNA: TGTGCCAGTAGTATGGGGTCGACAGGGCGGTTGGGCAATCAGCCCCAGCATTTT. The encoded protein is CASSMGSTGRLGNQPQHF. The whole variable domain, remainder taken from reference TRBV19 and TRBJ1-5, is DGGITQSPKYLFRKEGQNVTLSCEQNLNHDAMYWYRQDPGQGLRLIYYSQIVNDFQKGDIAEGYSVSREKKESFPLTVTSAQKNPTAFYLCASSMGSTGRLGNQPQHFGDGTRLSIL.

CDR3 in DNA: TGTGCCAGTAGTACCCCGGGACAGAACTATGGCTACACCTTC. As protein: CASSTPGQNYGYTF. V is TRBV19 and J is TRBJ1-2, with 7 nucleotides matching TRBD1. The trim removed 4 bases at V and 2 bases at J, leaving 4 bases unmatched. The length of the CDR3 is 14 residues. Germline CDR1 LNHDA, CDR2 SQIVND (reference sequence).

This clone was picked up one time. The chain recombines TRBV5-1 with TRBJ2-7, with D possibly matching TRBD2 (6 bases). The CDR3 is made up of 16 amino acids. Germline loops: CDR1 SGHRS, CDR2 YFSETQ. V shed 4 bases and J shed 4 bases, with 21 bases lying between them. Written as DNA, the CDR3 is TGCGCCAGCAGCGGGAGGTCTGGAGGAGTTGGGTACGAGCAGTACTTC. It translates to CASSGRSGGVGYEQYF.

This chain connects TRBV7-9 to TRBJ1-4; D possibly corresponds to TRBD1 (5 bases). Trimming pared 9 bases from V and 10 bases from J, leaving 24 bases between. The germline V gene has CDR1 SEHNR and CDR2 FQNEAQ (reference sequence). The CDR3 sequence is 15 residues long. CDR3 bases: TGTGCCAGTACCCTGGTCGGGGGAGGCATAGGAAAACTGTTTTTT. Its protein is CASTLVGGGIGKLFF.

This CDR3 is CASILDSYSGNTIYF. CDR3 DNA: TGTGCCAGTATCCTGGACAGTTACTCTGGAAACACCATATATTTT. The chain joins TRBV19 to TRBJ1-3; the D gene is possibly TRBD1 (6 bases). Deletions cut 7 bases from V and 0 bases from J, with 13 bases between. CDR1 is LNHDA and CDR2 is SQIVND in the germline V gene (reference sequence). The CDR3 runs to 15 residues.

J is TRBJ2-3 and V is TRBV3-1 (or the pseudogene TRBV3-2); 8 bases are a match to TRBD1. The CDR3 extends over 15 amino acids. Trimming removed 1 base from V and 1 base from J; junction bases left unmatched: 1. Per the germline V gene, CDR1 is LGHDT and CDR2 is YNNKEL (reference sequence). The CDR3 DNA sequence: TGTGCCAGCAGCCAAGGGGGACAGGGCACAGATACGCAGTATTTT. Translating gives CASSQGGQGTDTQYF.